The clone carrying this T cell receptor beta chain was found many times. V gave up 4 bases and J gave up 2 bases; unmatched junction bases: 8. The CDR3 runs to 16 residues. Germline V gene lookup returns CDR1 SGHAT and CDR2 FQNNGV. This entry is derived from a study of T cells after posttransplantation cyclophosphamide. Measured with immunoSEQ multiplex PCR; TCRdb has only the in-frame clones, and not every one. The sample holds 45,000 to 55,000 clones, and no clone turns up only once. The TCR comes from a man aged 35-49 years in good health, CMV-negative, and a related stem cell transplant donor. J is TRBJ2-3 and V is TRBV11-2, with 8 positions matching TRBD1. What was sequenced was PBMCs. The chain's CDR3 is CASSSTGTGFTDTQYF. CDR3 coding DNA: TGTGCCAGCAGCTCAACCGGGACAGGCTTCACAGATACGCAGTATTTT.